The 11 T cell receptor beta chains below all came from one sample that was sequenced in a study of T cell responses to AZD1222 COVID-19 vaccine. Generated by immunoSEQ multiplex PCR, the TCRdb table keeps only in-frame clones and is missing some. Here the sample spans roughly 160,000 clones, less than 95% being singletons. Material: peripheral blood, obtained on day 0 of AZD1222 vaccination. The receptors here all came from an adult in good health.

The DNA of the CDR3 is TGTGCCAGCAGACCAGGGGTCAACACCGGGGAGCTGTTTTTT. Protein: CASRPGVNTGELFF. This rearrangement joins TRBV28 to TRBJ2-2; TRBD1 might be the D (6 bases). This CDR3 is 14 amino acids long. V lost 6 bases and J lost 2, with 10 bases in between. CDR1 and CDR2 from the germline V gene are MDHEN and SYDVKM.

A word on this clone: This same CDR3 is encoded by further DNA sequences in the sample. The chain has TRBV9 and TRBJ1-1; D not certain. The ends were cut back, 0 bases at V and 5 bases at J, with 8 bases in the middle. Germline CDR1 SGDLS, CDR2 YYNGEE. This CDR3 region has 13 residues. The DNA of the CDR3 is TGTGCCAGCAGCGTAGGGGGTCGGACTGAAGCTTTCTTT. This encodes CASSVGGRTEAFF. The whole variable domain, remainder taken from reference TRBV9 and TRBJ1-1, is DSGVTQTPKHLITATGQRVTLRCSPRSGDLSVYWYQQSLDQGLQFLIQYYNGEERAKGNILERFSAQQFPDLHSELNLSSLELGDSALYFCASSVGGRTEAFFGQGTRLTVV.

The chain recombines TRBV11-2 with TRBJ2-7; 9 bases fit TRBD1. The junction had 5 bases not matched to a gene; V was cut back by 4 bases and J by 1 base. Germline values: CDR1 SGHAT, CDR2 FQNNGV. This CDR3 is built from 15 residues. In DNA, the CDR3 is TGTGCCAGCAGCTCCGGACAGGGGCTATCCTACGAGCAGTACTTC. Protein: CASSSGQGLSYEQYF.

V usage is TRBV6-5 and J usage is TRBJ1-1, with unresolved D. The CDR3 covers 14 residues. V lost 6 bases, J lost 1 base, and 12 bases lay in between. Germline CDR1 is MNHEY and CDR2 is SVGAGI. The CDR3 loop reads CASRGRVGNTEAFF. The CDR3 DNA sequence: TGTGCCAGCAGGGGTCGGGTCGGGAACACTGAAGCTTTCTTT.

The rearrangement joins TRBV7-9 to TRBJ1-3; possibly TRBD1 for D (6 bases). Per the germline V gene, CDR1 is SEHNR and CDR2 is FQNEAQ (reference sequence). CDR3 length equals 11 residues. Trimming shortened V by 8 bases and J by 8 bases, and 10 bases separated the two germline ends. The CDR3, as DNA: TGTGCCAGCGAGGGGGGGTACACCATATATTTT. Translated, it gives CASEGGYTIYF.

The V call is TRBV7-2, the J call TRBJ2-1; D ambiguous. V was cut by 3 bases and J by 0 bases, with 18 bases left in between. This CDR3 spans 18 amino acids. Germline loops: CDR1 SGHTA, CDR2 FQGNSA. CDR3 sequence (DNA): TGTGCCAGCAGCTTGTGGCCGGTCACTTCCAGCTCCTACAATGAGCAGTTCTTC. Translation gives CASSLWPVTSSSYNEQFF.

This clone has only one observation. Different DNA sequences within this sample yield the same CDR3. The chain combines TRBV4-1 with TRBJ1-1; the D is unclear. V was trimmed by 3 bases and J by 4 bases, leaving 6 bases between them. The CDR3 sequence is 12 residues long. CDR1 and CDR2 from the germline V gene are MGHRA and YSYEKL. The CDR3, as DNA: TGCGCCAGCAGCCAGGTTGGCACTGAAGCTTTCTTT. This translates into CASSQVGTEAFF.

CDR3 amino acids: CASSWGQGIGGYTF. For the CDR3, the DNA is TGTGCCAGCAGCTGGGGACAGGGTATCGGTGGCTACACCTTC. This rearrangement joins TRBV5-6 to TRBJ1-2; TRBD1 matches 9 bases. Germline V gene sequence: CDR1 SGHDT, CDR2 YYEEEE. The V and J ends lost 3 bases and 7 bases, in that order; junction bases with no gene match: 7. The CDR3 is 14 residues long. The variable domain in full, completed from reference TRBV5-6 and TRBJ1-2, reads DAGVTQSPTHLIKTRGQQVTLRCSPKSGHDTVSWYQQALGQGPQFIFQYYEEEERQRGNFPDRFSGHQFPNYSSELNVNALLLGDSALYLCASSWGQGIGGYTFGSGTRLTVV.

The chain employs TRBV6-6 and TRBJ1-2; no firm D call. V lost 7 bases, J lost 4 bases, and 10 bases lay in between. The CDR3 spans 12 residues. Germline lookup yields CDR1 MNHNY and CDR2 SVGAGI (reference sequence). CDR3 bases: TGTGCCAGCAACGCGGAGAGCTATGGCTACACCTTC. Encoded protein: CASNAESYGYTF.

The chain recombines TRBV7-2 with TRBJ1-5; D might be TRBD1 (6 bases). CDR1 is SGHTA, CDR2 FQGNSA, per germline. CDR3 length: 14 amino acids. With 4 bases removed from V and 1 base from J, the gap between germline ends came to 8 bases. The CDR3 spells CASSSQGSNQPQHF. The CDR3 DNA follows: TGTGCCAGCAGCTCACAGGGCAGCAATCAGCCCCAGCATTTT.

Only a few counts were recorded for this clone. The chain links TRBV5-4 to TRBJ1-2; D gene ambiguous. Germline V CDR1 and CDR2: SGHNT, YYREEE (reference sequence). The CDR3 totals 14 residues. Trimming stripped 1 base from V and 1 base from J, with 8 bases between. The CDR3 region has the DNA TGTGCCAGCAGCTTGAGTACGGTTAACTATGGCTACACCTTC. Its protein is CASSLSTVNYGYTF.